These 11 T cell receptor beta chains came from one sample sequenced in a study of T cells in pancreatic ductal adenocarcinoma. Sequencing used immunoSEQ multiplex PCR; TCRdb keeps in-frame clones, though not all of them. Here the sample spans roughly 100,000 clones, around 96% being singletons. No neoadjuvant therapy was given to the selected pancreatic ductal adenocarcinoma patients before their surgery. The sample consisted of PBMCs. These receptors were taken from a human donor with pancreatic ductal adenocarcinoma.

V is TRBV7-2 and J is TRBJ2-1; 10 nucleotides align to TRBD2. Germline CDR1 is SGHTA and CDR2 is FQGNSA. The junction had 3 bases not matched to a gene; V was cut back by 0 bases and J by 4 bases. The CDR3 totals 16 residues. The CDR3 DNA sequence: TGTGCCAGCAGCTTAGCCGGGACTAGCGAGTACAATGAGCAGTTCTTC. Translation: CASSLAGTSEYNEQFF.

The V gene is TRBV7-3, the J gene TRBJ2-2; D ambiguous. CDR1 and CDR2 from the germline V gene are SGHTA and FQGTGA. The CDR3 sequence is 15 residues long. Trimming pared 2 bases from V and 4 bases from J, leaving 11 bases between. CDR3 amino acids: CASSLFASFTGELFF. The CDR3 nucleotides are TGTGCCAGCAGCTTATTCGCTAGTTTCACCGGGGAGCTGTTTTTT.

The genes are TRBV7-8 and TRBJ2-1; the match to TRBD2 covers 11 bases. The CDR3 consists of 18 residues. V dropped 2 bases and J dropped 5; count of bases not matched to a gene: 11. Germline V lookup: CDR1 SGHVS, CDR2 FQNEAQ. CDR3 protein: CASSLLAGGHTYDNEQFF. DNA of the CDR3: TGTGCCAGCAGCTTACTAGCGGGGGGTCATACCTACGACAATGAGCAGTTCTTC. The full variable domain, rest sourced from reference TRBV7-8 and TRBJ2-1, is GAGVSQSPRYKVAKRGQDVALRCDPISGHVSLFWYQQALGQGPEFLTYFQNEAQLDKSGLPSDRFFAERPEGSVSTLKIQRTQQEDSAVYLCASSLLAGGHTYDNEQFFGPGTRLTVL.

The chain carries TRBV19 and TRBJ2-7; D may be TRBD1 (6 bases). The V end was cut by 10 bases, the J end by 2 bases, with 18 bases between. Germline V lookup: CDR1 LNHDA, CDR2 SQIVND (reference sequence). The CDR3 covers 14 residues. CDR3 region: CATTRDKTTYEQYF. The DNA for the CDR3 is TGTGCCACCACACGGGACAAAACGACCTACGAGCAGTACTTC.

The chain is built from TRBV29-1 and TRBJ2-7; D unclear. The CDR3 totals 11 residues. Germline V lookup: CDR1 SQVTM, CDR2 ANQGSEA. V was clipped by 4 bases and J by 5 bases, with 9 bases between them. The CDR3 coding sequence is TGCAGCGTTGGGAGACCGGACGAGCAGTACTTC. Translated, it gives CSVGRPDEQYF.

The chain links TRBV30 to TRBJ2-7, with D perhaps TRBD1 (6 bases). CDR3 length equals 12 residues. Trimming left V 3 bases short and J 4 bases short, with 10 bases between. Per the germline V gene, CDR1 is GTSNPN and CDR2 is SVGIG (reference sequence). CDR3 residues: CAWRSQGYEQYF. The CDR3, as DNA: TGTGCCTGGAGGTCACAGGGATACGAGCAGTACTTC.

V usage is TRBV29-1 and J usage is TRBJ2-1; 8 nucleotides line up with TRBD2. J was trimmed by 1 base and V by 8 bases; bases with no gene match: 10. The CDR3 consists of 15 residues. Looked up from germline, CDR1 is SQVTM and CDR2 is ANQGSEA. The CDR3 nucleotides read TGCAGCACACCAGGGACGGGAGGGTCCTACAATGAGCAGTTCTTC. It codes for CSTPGTGGSYNEQFF.

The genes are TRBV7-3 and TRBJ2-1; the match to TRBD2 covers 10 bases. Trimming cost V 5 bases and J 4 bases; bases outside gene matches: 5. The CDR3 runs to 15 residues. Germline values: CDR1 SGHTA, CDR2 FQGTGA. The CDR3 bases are TGTGCCAGCAGCGGGAATAGCGGGAGGTACAATGAGCAGTTCTTC. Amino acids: CASSGNSGRYNEQFF.

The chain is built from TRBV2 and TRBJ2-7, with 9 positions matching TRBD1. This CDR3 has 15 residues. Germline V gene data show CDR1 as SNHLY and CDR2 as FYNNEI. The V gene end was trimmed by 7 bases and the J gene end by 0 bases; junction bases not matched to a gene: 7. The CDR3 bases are TGTGCCAGCAATACACAGGGGGCGAGCTCCTACGAGCAGTACTTC. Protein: CASNTQGASSYEQYF.

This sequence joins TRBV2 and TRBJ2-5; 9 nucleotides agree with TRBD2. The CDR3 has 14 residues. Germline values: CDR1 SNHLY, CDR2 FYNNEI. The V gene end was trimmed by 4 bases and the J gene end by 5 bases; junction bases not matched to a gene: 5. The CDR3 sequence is CASSAGTSMETQYF. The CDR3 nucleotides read TGTGCCAGCAGTGCCGGGACTAGCATGGAGACCCAGTACTTC.

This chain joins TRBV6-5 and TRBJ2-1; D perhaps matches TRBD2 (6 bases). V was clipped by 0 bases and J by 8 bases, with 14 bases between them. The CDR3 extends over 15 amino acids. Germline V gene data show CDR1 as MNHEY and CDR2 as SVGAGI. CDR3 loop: CASSYSSGRRDEQFF. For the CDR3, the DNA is TGTGCCAGCAGTTACTCTAGCGGACGGAGGGATGAGCAGTTCTTC.